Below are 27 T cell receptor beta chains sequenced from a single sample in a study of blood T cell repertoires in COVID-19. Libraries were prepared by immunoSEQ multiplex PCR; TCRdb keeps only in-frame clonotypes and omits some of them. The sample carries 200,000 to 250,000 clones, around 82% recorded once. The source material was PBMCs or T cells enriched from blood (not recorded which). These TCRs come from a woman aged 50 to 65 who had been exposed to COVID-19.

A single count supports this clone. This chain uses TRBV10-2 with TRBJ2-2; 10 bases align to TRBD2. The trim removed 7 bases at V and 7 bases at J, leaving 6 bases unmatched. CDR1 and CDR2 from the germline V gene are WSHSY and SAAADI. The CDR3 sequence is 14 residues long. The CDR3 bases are TGCGCCAGCAACCTAGCGGGGGAAGACGGGGAGCTGTTTTTT. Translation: CASNLAGEDGELFF.

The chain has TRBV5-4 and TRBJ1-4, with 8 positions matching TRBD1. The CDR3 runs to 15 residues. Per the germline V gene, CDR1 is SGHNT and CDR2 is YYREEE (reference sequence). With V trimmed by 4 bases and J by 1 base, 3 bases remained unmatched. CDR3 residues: CASSRQGLTNEKLFF. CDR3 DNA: TGTGCCAGCAGCAGACAGGGGTTAACTAATGAAAAACTGTTTTTT.

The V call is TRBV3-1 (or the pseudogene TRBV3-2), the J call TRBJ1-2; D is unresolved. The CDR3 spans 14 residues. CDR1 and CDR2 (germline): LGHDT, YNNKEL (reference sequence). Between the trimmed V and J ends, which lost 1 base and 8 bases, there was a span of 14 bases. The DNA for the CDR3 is TGTGCCAGCAGCCAAGGTACGGTCTCGGGGGGCTACACCTTC. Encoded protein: CASSQGTVSGGYTF.

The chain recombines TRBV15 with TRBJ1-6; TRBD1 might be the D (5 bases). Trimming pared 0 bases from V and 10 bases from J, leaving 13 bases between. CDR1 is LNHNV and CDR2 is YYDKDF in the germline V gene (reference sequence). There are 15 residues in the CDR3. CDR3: CATSREARQLSPLHF. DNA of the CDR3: TGTGCCACCAGCAGAGAAGCCCGACAGCTATCACCCCTCCACTTT.

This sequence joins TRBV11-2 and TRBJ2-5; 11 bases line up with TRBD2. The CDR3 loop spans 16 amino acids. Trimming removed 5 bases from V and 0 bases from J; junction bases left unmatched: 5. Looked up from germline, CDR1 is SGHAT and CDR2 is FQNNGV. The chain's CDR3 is CASSLLAGGNQETQYF. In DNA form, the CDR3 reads TGTGCCAGCAGCCTCCTAGCGGGGGGAAACCAAGAGACCCAGTACTTC.

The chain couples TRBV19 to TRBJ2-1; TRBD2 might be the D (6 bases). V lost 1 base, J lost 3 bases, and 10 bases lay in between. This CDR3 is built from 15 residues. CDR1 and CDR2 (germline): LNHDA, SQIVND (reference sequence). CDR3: CASSIARGYYNEQFF. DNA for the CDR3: TGTGCCAGTAGTATAGCCCGGGGGTACTACAATGAGCAGTTCTTC.

The CDR3 loop reads CASSADRGSGNTIYF. The CDR3, as DNA: TGCGCCAGCAGCGCCGACAGGGGCTCTGGAAACACCATATATTTT. The J gene is TRBJ1-3, the V gene TRBV5-1; TRBD1 matches 8 bases. The junction had 3 bases not matched to a gene; V was cut back by 4 bases and J by 0 bases. The germline V gene encodes CDR1 SGHRS and CDR2 YFSETQ. This CDR3 spans 15 amino acids. Supplemented by reference TRBV5-1 and TRBJ1-3, the full variable domain reads KAGVTQTPRYLIKTRGQQVTLSCSPISGHRSVSWYQQTPGQGLQFLFEYFSETQRNKGNFPGRFSGRQFSNSRSEMNVSTLELGDSALYLCASSADRGSGNTIYFGEGSWLTVV.

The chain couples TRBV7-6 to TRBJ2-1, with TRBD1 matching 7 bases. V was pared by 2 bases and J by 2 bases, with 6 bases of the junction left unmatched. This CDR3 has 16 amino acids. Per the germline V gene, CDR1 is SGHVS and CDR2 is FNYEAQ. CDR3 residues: CASSLTTGWTYNEQFF. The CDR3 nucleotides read TGTGCCAGCAGCTTAACGACAGGGTGGACCTACAATGAGCAGTTCTTC.

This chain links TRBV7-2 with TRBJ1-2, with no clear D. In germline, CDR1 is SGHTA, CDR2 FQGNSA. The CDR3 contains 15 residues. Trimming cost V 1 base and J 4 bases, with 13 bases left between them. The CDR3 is CASSLEPGGSYGYTF. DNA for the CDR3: TGTGCCAGCAGCTTAGAGCCAGGTGGATCCTATGGCTACACCTTC.

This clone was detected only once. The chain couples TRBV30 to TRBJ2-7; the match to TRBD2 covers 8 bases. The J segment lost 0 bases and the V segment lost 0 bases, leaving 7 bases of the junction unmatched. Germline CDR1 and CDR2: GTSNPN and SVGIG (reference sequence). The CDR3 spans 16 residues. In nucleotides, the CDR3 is TGTGCCTGGAGTGTGCGAGCGGGGGCCATCTCCTACGAGCAGTACTTC. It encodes CAWSVRAGAISYEQYF.

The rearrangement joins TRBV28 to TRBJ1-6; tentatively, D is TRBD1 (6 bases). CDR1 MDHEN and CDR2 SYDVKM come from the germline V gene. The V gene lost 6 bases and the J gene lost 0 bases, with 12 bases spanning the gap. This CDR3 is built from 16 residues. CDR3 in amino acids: CASRVSRGSYNSPLHF. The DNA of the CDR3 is TGTGCCAGCAGGGTTTCCAGGGGCTCCTATAATTCACCCCTCCACTTT. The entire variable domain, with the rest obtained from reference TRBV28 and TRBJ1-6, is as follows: DVKVTQSSRYLVKRTGEKVFLECVQDMDHENMFWYRQDPGLGLRLIYFSYDVKMKEKGDIPEGYSVSREKKERFSLILESASTNQTSMYLCASRVSRGSYNSPLHFGNGTRLTVT.

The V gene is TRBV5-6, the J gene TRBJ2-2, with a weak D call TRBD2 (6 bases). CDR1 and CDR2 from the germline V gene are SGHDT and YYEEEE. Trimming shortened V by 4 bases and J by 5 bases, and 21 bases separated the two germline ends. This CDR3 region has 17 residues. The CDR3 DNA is TGTGCCAGCAGCCCCCGGTCTGGGGGGTGGGGGACCGGGGAGCTGTTTTTT. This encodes CASSPRSGGWGTGELFF. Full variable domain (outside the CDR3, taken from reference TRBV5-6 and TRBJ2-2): DAGVTQSPTHLIKTRGQQVTLRCSPKSGHDTVSWYQQALGQGPQFIFQYYEEEERQRGNFPDRFSGHQFPNYSSELNVNALLLGDSALYLCASSPRSGGWGTGELFFGEGSRLTVL.

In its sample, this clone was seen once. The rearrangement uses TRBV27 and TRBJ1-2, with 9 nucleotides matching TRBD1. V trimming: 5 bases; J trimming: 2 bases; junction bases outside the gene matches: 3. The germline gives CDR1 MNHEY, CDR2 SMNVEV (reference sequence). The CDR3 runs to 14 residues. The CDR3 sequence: CASSRDRVNYGYTF. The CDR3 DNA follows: TGTGCCAGCAGTAGGGACAGGGTGAACTATGGCTACACCTTC.

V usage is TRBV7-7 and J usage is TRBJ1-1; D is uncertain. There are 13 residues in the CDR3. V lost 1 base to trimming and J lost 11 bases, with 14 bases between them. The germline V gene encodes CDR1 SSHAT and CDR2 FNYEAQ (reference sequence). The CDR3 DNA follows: TGTGCCAGCAGCTTAGACGCGGGAGGGAAGGCTTTCTTT. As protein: CASSLDAGGKAFF.

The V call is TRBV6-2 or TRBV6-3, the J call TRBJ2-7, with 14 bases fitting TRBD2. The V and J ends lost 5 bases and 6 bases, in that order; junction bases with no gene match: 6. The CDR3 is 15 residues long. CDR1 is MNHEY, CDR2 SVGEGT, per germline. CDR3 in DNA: TGTGCCAGCAGTCTCCCGGGACTAGCGGGGGTCGAGCAGTACTTC. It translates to CASSLPGLAGVEQYF.

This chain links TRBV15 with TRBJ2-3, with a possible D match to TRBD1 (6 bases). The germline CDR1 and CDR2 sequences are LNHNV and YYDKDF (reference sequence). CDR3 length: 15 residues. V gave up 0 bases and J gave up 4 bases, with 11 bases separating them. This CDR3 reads CATSRDNRAPDTQYF. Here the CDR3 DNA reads TGTGCCACCAGCAGAGATAACAGGGCGCCAGATACGCAGTATTTT.

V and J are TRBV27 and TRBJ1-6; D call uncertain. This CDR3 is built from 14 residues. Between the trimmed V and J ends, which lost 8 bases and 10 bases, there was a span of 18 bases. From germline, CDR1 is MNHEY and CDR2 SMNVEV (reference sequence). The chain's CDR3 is CASRPGSGPSPLHF. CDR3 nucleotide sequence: TGTGCCAGCCGACCCGGGAGTGGCCCGTCACCCCTCCACTTT.

DNA of the CDR3: TGCGCCAGCAGCGATACGTACACCCCTAACTATGGCTACACCTTC. Its translation: CASSDTYTPNYGYTF. The chain joins TRBV10-2 to TRBJ1-2; D not resolved. Germline V gene data show CDR1 as WSHSY and CDR2 as SAAADI. Trimming took 6 bases from V and 0 from J, leaving 14 bases between them. The CDR3 extends over 15 amino acids.

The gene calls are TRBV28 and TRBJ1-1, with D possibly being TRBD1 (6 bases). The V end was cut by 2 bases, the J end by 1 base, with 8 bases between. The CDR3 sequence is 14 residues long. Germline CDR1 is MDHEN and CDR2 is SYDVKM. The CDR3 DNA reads TGTGCCAGCAGTTTAGGGGGCGAGAACACTGAAGCTTTCTTT. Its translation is CASSLGGENTEAFF.

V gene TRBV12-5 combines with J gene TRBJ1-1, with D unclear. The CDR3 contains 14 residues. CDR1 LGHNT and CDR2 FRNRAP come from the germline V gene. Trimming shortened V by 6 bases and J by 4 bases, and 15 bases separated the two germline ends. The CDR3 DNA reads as TGTGCTAGTGGACCCGACACAAGGCGCACTGAAGCTTTCTTT. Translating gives CASGPDTRRTEAFF.

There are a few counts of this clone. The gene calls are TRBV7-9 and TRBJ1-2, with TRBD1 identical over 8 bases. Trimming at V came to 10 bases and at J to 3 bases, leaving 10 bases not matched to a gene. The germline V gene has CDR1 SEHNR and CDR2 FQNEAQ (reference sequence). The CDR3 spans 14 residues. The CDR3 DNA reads TGTGCCATCTCGGACAGGGTGGTCGACTATGGCTACACCTTC. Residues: CAISDRVVDYGYTF. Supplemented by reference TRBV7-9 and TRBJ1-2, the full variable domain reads DTGVSQNPRHKITKRGQNVTFRCDPISEHNRLYWYRQTLGQGPEFLTYFQNEAQLEKSRLLSDRFSAERPKGSFSTLEIQRTEQGDSAMYLCAISDRVVDYGYTFGSGTRLTVV.

The CDR3 nucleotides are TGTGCCAGCAGTTTAAGACAGGGGGCTGGAGCTTTCTTT. Its protein is CASSLRQGAGAFF. The gene calls are TRBV27 and TRBJ1-1, with 10 nucleotides matching TRBD1. Germline V CDR1 and CDR2: MNHEY, SMNVEV (reference sequence). The J segment lost 10 bases and the V segment lost 2 bases, leaving 4 bases of the junction unmatched. The CDR3 is 13 amino acids.

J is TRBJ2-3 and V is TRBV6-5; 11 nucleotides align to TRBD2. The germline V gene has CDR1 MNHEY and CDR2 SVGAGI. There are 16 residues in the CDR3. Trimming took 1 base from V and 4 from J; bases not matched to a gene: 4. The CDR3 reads CASSYYSGGAPDTQYF. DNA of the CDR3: TGTGCCAGCAGTTACTATAGCGGGGGGGCCCCAGATACGCAGTATTTT.

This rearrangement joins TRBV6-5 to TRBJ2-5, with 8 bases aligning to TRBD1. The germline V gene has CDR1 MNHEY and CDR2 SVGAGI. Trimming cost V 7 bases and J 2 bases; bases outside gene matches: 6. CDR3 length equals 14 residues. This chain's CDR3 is CASTPGQGQETQYF. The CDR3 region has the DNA TGTGCCAGCACTCCCGGACAGGGACAAGAGACCCAGTACTTC.

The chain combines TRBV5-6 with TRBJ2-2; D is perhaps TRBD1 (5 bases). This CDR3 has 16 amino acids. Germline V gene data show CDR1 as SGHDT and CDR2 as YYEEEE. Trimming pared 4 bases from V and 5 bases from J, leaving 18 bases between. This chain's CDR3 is CASSPSTDRSTGELFF. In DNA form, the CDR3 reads TGTGCCAGCAGCCCGTCGACAGACCGATCTACCGGGGAGCTGTTTTTT. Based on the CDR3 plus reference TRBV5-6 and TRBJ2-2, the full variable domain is DAGVTQSPTHLIKTRGQQVTLRCSPKSGHDTVSWYQQALGQGPQFIFQYYEEEERQRGNFPDRFSGHQFPNYSSELNVNALLLGDSALYLCASSPSTDRSTGELFFGEGSRLTVL.

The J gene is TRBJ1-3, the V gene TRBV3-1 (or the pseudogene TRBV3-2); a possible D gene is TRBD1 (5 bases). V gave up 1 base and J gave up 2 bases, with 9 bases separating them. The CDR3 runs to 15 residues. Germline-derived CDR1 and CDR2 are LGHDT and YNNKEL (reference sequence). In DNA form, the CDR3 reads TGTGCCAGCAGCCAAGTAGCGGGACCTGGAAACACCATATATTTT. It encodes CASSQVAGPGNTIYF.

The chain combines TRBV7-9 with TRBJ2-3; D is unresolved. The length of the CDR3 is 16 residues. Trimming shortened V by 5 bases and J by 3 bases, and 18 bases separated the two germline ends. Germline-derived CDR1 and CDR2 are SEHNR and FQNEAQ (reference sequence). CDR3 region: CASSPPSREKTDTQYF. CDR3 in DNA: TGTGCCAGCAGCCCCCCTTCCCGAGAGAAGACAGATACGCAGTATTTT.